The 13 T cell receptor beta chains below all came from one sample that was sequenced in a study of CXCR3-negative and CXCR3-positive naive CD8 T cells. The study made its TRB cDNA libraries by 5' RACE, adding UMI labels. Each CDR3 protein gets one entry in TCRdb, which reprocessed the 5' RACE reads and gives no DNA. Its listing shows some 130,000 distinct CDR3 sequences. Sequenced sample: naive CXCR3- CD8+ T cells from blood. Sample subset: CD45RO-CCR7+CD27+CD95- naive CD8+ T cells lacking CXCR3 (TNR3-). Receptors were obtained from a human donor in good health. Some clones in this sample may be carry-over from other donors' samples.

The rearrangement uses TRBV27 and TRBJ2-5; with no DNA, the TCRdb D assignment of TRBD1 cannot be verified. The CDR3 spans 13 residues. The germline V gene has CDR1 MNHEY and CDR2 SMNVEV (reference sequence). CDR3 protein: CASSYQGAETQYF.

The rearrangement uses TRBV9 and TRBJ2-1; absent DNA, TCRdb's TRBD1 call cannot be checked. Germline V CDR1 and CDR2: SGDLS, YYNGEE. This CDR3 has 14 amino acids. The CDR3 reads CASSVNGRGNEQFF.

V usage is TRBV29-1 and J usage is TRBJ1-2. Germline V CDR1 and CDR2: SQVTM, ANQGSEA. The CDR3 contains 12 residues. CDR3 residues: CSVLGANYGYTF.

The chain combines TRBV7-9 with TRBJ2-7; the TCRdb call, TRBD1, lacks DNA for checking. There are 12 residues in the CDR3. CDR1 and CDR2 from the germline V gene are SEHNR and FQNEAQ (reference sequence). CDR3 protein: CASRGQNHEQYF.

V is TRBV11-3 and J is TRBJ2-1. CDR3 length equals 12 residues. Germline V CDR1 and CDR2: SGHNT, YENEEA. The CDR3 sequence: CASSLDQVSSLF.

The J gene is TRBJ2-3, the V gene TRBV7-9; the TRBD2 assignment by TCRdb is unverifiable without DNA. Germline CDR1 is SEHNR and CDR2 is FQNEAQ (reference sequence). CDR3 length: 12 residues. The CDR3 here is CASSPASGLDYF.

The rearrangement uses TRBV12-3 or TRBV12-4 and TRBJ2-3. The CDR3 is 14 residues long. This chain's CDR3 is CASSPTGKTDTQYF.

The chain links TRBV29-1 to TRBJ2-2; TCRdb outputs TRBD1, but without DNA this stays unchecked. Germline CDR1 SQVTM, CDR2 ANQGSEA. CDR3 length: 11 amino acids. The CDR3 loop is CSVTGPGELFF.

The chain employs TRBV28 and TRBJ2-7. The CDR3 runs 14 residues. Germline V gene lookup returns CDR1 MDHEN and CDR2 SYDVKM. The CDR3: CASSLLVGSYEQYF. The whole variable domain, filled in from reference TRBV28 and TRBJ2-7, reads DVKVTQSSRYLVKRTGEKVFLECVQDMDHENMFWYRQDPGLGLRLIYFSYDVKMKEKGDIPEGYSVSREKKERFSLILESASTNQTSMYLCASSLLVGSYEQYFGPGTRLTVT.

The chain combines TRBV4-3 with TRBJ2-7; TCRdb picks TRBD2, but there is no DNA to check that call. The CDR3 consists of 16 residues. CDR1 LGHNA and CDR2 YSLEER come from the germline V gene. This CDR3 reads CASSHRTSGTLSEQYF.

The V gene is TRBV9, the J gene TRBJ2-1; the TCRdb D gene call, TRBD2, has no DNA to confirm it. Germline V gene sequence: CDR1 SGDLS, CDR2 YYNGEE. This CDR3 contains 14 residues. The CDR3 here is CASSVVPGLDEQFF.

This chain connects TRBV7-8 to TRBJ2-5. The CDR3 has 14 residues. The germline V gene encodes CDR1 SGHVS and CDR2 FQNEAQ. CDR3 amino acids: CASSLLSVVETQYF. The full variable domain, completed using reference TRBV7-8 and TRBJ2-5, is GAGVSQSPRYKVAKRGQDVALRCDPISGHVSLFWYQQALGQGPEFLTYFQNEAQLDKSGLPSDRFFAERPEGSVSTLKIQRTQQEDSAVYLCASSLLSVVETQYFGPGTRLLVL.

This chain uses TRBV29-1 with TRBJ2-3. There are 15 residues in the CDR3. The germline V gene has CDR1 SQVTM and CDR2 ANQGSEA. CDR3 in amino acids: CSVEVLGAVTDTQYF.